These 12 T cell receptor beta chains were sequenced from one sample in a study of T-cell memory formation after mild COVID-19. TCRdb independently ran MiXCR on the 5' RACE reads; one entry per CDR3 protein. The sample shows around 99,000 distinct CDR3 sequences, approximately 15% of them seen only once. Sequences were obtained from PBMCs or a T cell subset sorted from them (not recorded which). These receptors were taken from a young man who had mild COVID-19 (a few samples of this study predate the infection). Cell type and time point are not known.

This clonotype was counted between two and nine times. The rearrangement uses TRBV4-1 and TRBJ1-6; no clear D gene. Germline assignment: CDR1 MGHRA and CDR2 YSYEKL. The V end lost 0 bases, the J end lost 9 bases, and 12 bases lay between the germline ends. The CDR3 contains 15 residues. This CDR3 reads CASSQEDWGASPLHF. CDR3 nucleotide sequence: TGCGCCAGCAGCCAAGAGGACTGGGGAGCTTCACCCCTCCACTTT.

The genes are TRBV25-1 and TRBJ1-2; D is uncertain. V lost 3 bases to trimming and J lost 5 bases, with 16 bases between them. Per germline, CDR1 MGHDK and CDR2 SYGVNS. This CDR3 is 15 amino acids long. CDR3: CASSDLTGERYGYTF. CDR3 in DNA: TGTGCCAGCAGTGACCTCACCGGAGAGCGGTATGGCTACACCTTC.

This clonotype was picked up a small number of times. The CDR3 is CASSPGQGYYEQYV. The CDR3 nucleotides are TGCGCCAGCAGCCCAGGGCAGGGGTACTACGAGCAGTACGTC. This sequence joins TRBV4-1 and TRBJ2-7, with D perhaps TRBD1 (6 bases). The V end was cut by 4 bases, the J end by 3 bases, with 13 bases between. CDR3 size: 14 residues. Per germline, CDR1 MGHRA and CDR2 YSYEKL.

This clonotype occurred a few times. The CDR3 DNA reads as TGTGCCTGGAGTGTAACAGGATACGAGCAGTACTTC. Its translation is CAWSVTGYEQYF. V usage is TRBV30 and J usage is TRBJ2-7, with D maybe TRBD1 (5 bases). The germline CDR1 and CDR2 sequences are GTSNPN and SVGIG (reference sequence). The CDR3 is 12 amino acids. The germline V and J ends were trimmed by 0 bases and 4 bases, with 7 bases remaining between them.

The chain employs TRBV30 and TRBJ1-2; 7 nucleotides align to TRBD1. The CDR3 sequence is 14 residues long. The V gene's germline CDR1 is GTSNPN and CDR2 SVGIG (reference sequence). With V trimmed by 4 bases and J by 8 bases, 13 bases remained unmatched. The CDR3 reads CAWTKKGAREGYTF. The CDR3 DNA is TGTGCCTGGACGAAGAAGGGGGCGCGGGAAGGCTACACCTTC. The full variable domain, its missing parts supplied by reference TRBV30 and TRBJ1-2, is SQTIHQWPATLVQPVGSPLSLECTVEGTSNPNLYWYRQAAGRGLQLLFYSVGIGQISSEVPQNLSASRPQDRQFILSSKKLLLSDSGFYLCAWTKKGAREGYTFGSGTRLTVV.

The CDR3, as DNA: TGCGCCAGCAGCCAAGATGGGGGCTATGAAAAACTGTTTTTT. Amino acid sequence: CASSQDGGYEKLFF. This sequence joins TRBV4-1 and TRBJ1-4, with a tentative D call TRBD1 (6 bases). Trimming stripped 0 bases from V and 6 bases from J, with 8 bases between. Per germline, CDR1 MGHRA and CDR2 YSYEKL. The CDR3 is made up of 14 amino acids.

This clonotype was seen only a few times. The genes are TRBV5-6 and TRBJ1-2; no clear D gene. Germline-derived CDR1 and CDR2 are SGHDT and YYEEEE. Deletions cut 4 bases from V and 4 bases from J, with 14 bases between. The CDR3 runs to 14 residues. CDR3 nucleotides: TGTGCCAGCAGCCTCTCTCAGGATTTCTATGGCTACACCTTC. Protein: CASSLSQDFYGYTF. Looking up the rest from reference TRBV5-6 and TRBJ1-2 gives the full variable domain: DAGVTQSPTHLIKTRGQQVTLRCSPKSGHDTVSWYQQALGQGPQFIFQYYEEEERQRGNFPDRFSGHQFPNYSSELNVNALLLGDSALYLCASSLSQDFYGYTFGSGTRLTVV.

The sample holds a few counts of this clonotype. The rearrangement uses TRBV4-3 and TRBJ2-5, with D uncertain. Trimming shortened V by 0 bases and J by 4 bases, and 9 bases separated the two germline ends. The CDR3 loop spans 14 amino acids. Germline assignment: CDR1 LGHNA and CDR2 YSLEER. The CDR3 region has the DNA TGCGCCAGCAGCCAAGAAGGTGTCCGAGAGACCCAGTACTTC. Residues: CASSQEGVRETQYF.

This clonotype was seen only a few times. The CDR3 DNA follows: TGTGCCAGCAGGCCCCGGGACAACTCCTACGAGCAGTACTTC. Encoded protein: CASRPRDNSYEQYF. The chain employs TRBV12-3 or TRBV12-4 and TRBJ2-7, with D possibly matching TRBD1 (6 bases). Trimming stripped 6 bases from V and 0 bases from J, with 12 bases between. The CDR3 length is 14 residues.

This clonotype turned up a few times. The chain combines TRBV4-1 with TRBJ2-7; 11 nucleotides agree with TRBD1. The germline gives CDR1 MGHRA, CDR2 YSYEKL. V was clipped by 4 bases and J by 3 bases; unmatched bases: 11. The CDR3 covers 17 residues. CDR3 sequence (DNA): TGCGCCAGCAGCCCAAGGACAGGGGGCGAGAGGAACTACGAGCAGTACTTC. Amino acids: CASSPRTGGERNYEQYF.

This clonotype was observed a handful of times. The chain employs TRBV7-6 and TRBJ2-5, with 11 bases aligning to TRBD2. The germline V gene has CDR1 SGHVS and CDR2 FNYEAQ. V was clipped by 0 bases and J by 0 bases; unmatched bases: 6. CDR3 size: 18 residues. CDR3 DNA: TGTGCCAGCAGCTTAGCCGGGACTAGCGGTGTGTACCAAGAGACCCAGTACTTC. It is translated as CASSLAGTSGVYQETQYF. Filled out from reference TRBV7-6 and TRBJ2-5, the complete variable domain reads GAGVSQSPRYKVTKRGQDVALRCDPISGHVSLYWYRQALGQGPEFLTYFNYEAQQDKSGLPNDRFSAERPEGSISTLTIQRTEQRDSAMYRCASSLAGTSGVYQETQYFGPGTRLLVL.

V gene TRBV6-5 combines with J gene TRBJ1-5; TRBD1 aligns across 9 bases. CDR3 length: 17 amino acids. Trimming cost V 5 bases and J 4 bases; bases outside gene matches: 12. The germline gives CDR1 MNHEY, CDR2 SVGAGI. The CDR3 sequence: CASSRGRTGVRNQPQHF. CDR3 DNA sequence: TGTGCCAGCAGTCGGGGTAGGACAGGGGTAAGGAATCAGCCCCAGCATTTT.